The sequence of this T cell receptor beta chain was determined in a study of spatial heterogeneity in lung cancer (dated by TCRdb to the late 2010s). About the full investigation: More beta-chain than alpha-chain transcripts were consistently detected, likely reflecting higher beta-chain transcript abundance. In tumor regions, TCR transcript counts showed a strong correlation with a T cell transcriptional module score from matched bulk RNA-seq. In the raw uncorrected reads, each unique combination of TCR and UMI appeared more than ten times on average. The study linked features of the TCR repertoire to counts of nonsynonymous mutations, which were determined by whole-exome sequencing of tumor tissue. In non-small cell lung cancer, the study made a quantitative comparison of TCR alpha and beta repertoires among multiple tumor regions, matched nontumor lung and blood. At surgery, both alpha and beta chains were TCR-sequenced in 220 tumor regions, fewer than 85 matched nontumor lung samples and 56 PBMC samples. Overall study outcomes, separate from this receptor: Estimated TCR-seq coverage of tumor T cells was only about 7.2% for alpha chains and about 12% for beta chains. A correlation was observed between the number of expanded intratumoral alpha and beta TCRs and the tumor nonsynonymous mutation count. Counts of ubiquitous and regional expanded TCRs correlated with counts of ubiquitous and regional nonsynonymous mutations, respectively. Additional single-cell paired TCR alpha and beta sequencing was considered necessary to confirm, at a functional level, the hypothesis that regional TCRs recognize regional mutations.

As regards this clonotype: What this receptor recognizes is not known. The record has no base qualities; no much larger clone is one base away.

Explained via the paper, the time point label denotes: sample taken at primary tumor resection. Samples were obtained from 72 patients with early-stage, untreated non-small cell lung cancer from the lung TRACERx cohort. Without any cell sorting, TCR sequencing was performed on whole RNA extracted either from tumor and nontumor lung tissue or from cryopreserved PBMC samples. A patient was chosen for TCR sequencing only when enough RNA was available from at least two tumor regions. Tumor and adjacent nontumor lung specimens were reviewed by a lung pathologist before selection. Library prep was done by 5' RACE. TCRdb shows the sequencer as NextSeq 500. The TCR library protocol attached a unique molecular identifier to each TCR cDNA molecule to allow correction of PCR and sequencing errors. On the authors' methods: TCR identification, UMI-based error correction and CDR3 extraction were performed with Decombinator tools. Expanded TCRs were defined as those above a frequency of 2 per 1,000, corresponding to the top 1% of the tumor frequency distribution. Expanded tumor TCRs statistically deemed absent (corrected P<0.05) from at least one tumor region were classed as regional, and all other expanded tumor TCRs were classed as ubiquitous. Rényi diversity was computed with the R vegan package after subsampling each repertoire 100 times to 5,000 TCRs. CDR3 similarity networks were built from amino acid triplet string-kernel similarity, with CDR3s being connected when pairwise similarity was above 0.82. TCRdb ran its own pipeline on the public reads, namely fastp trimming at Q25 and MiXCR clone calling, and kept in-frame beta chains. Rows merge per CDR3 protein into single entries with the most common DNA and genes. Clone size and V and J calls follow TCRdb, not the original study. Here the sample has 4,500 to 6,500 distinct CDR3 sequences; roughly 29% occur a single time. 20% to 25% of the sample is in the top ten clones.

The sequence came from a male donor with early-stage non-small cell lung cancer. Sequencing used lung tumor tissue, obtained at surgery.

The CDR3 reads as follows: CASSESTSGTLYEQYF. The nucleotide sequence reads TGTGCCAGCAGCGAATCGACTAGCGGGACTCTATACGAGCAGTACTTC. The chain is encoded by TRBV9 joined to TRBJ2-7, with 11 bases aligning to TRBD2. V loses 3 bases at its end and J loses 4 bases; junction bases beyond the gene matches: 9. CDR1 SGDLS and CDR2 YYNGEE were looked up in the germline V gene. From cysteine to phenylalanine, the CDR3 is 16 amino acids long. Only the CDR3 portion is preserved as DNA: 48 bases, with reading frame beginning at the first base.